This TCR beta chain was found in a study of blood T cell repertoires in COVID-19. Study context: The United States, Italy and Spain supplied acute and convalescent COVID-19 samples. T cells, B-cell-depleted T cells, or PBMCs supplied cDNA or gDNA.

In the authors' methods: Estimation of nucleated cell counts was performed using reference gene primer amplification. Clones were read by immunoSEQ multiplex PCR, and TCRdb kept only the in-frame ones, dropping some. V, J and clone size are those of that table, while D and trimming were read from the DNA. The profile shows under 140,000 clones, approximately 85% of them singletons. Looked up from germline, CDR1 is SGHNT and CDR2 is YYREEE (reference sequence). The CDR3 consists of 17 residues. With 0 bases removed from V and 1 base from J, the gap between germline ends came to 16 bases. Material: peripheral blood. The origin of this receptor is a woman aged 55-69 years with acute or convalescent COVID-19. The rearrangement joins TRBV5-4 to TRBJ1-2, with D unresolved. The CDR3, as DNA: TGTGCCAGCAGCTTGGGGGAGCCCATGTCATATAACTATGGCTACACCTTC. Translating gives CASSLGEPMSYNYGYTF.